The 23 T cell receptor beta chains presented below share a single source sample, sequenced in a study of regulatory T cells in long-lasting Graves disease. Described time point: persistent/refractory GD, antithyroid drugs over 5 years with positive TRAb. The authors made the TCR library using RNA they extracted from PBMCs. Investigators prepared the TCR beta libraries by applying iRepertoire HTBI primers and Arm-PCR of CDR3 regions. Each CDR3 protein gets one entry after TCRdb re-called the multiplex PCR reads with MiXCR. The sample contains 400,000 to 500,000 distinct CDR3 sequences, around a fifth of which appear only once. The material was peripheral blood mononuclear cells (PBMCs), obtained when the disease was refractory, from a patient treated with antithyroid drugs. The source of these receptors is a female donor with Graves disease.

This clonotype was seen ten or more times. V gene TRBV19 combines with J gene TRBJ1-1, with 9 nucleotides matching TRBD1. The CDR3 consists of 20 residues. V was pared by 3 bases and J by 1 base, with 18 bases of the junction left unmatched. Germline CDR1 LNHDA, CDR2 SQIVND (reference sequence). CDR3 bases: TGTGCCAGTAGTATGAAAGCTCCCGGACAGGGGACGTCGAGGAACACTGAAGCTTTCTTT. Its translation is CASSMKAPGQGTSRNTEAFF.

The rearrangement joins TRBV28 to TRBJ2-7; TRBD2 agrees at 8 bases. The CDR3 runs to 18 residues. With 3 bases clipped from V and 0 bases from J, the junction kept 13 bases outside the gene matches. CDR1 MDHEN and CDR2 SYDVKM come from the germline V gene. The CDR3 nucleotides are TGTGCCAGCAGTTTTCGAGGAGGCGGGAGGCCACCCTCCTACGAGCAGTACTTC. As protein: CASSFRGGGRPPSYEQYF.

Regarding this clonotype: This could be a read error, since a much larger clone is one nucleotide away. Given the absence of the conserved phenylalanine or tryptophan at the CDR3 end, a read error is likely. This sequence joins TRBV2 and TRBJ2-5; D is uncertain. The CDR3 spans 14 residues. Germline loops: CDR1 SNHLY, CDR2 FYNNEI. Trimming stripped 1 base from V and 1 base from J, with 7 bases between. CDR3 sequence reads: CASSEDSSQETQYL. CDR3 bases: TGTGCCAGCAGTGAAGACAGTTCCCAAGAGACCCAGTACCTC.

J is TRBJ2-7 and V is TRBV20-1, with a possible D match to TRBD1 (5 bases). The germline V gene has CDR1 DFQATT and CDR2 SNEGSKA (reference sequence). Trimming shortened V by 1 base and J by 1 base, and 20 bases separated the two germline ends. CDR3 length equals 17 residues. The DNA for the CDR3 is TGCAGTGCTAGAGGTACCAGAAGGGGCCGTGATTCCTACGAGCAGTACTTC. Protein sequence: CSARGTRRGRDSYEQYF.

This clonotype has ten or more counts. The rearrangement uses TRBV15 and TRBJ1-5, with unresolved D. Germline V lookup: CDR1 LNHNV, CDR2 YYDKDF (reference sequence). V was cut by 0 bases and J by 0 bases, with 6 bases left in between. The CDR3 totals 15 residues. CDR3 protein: CATSRDQSSNQPQHF. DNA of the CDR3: TGTGCCACCAGCAGAGACCAGAGTAGCAATCAGCCCCAGCATTTT.

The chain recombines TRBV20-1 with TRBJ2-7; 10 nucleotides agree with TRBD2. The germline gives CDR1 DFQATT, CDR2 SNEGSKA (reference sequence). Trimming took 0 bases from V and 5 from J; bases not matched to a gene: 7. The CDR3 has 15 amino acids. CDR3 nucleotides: TGCAGTGCTAGAGATCCTAGCGGGAGTGGGGACGAGCAGTACTTC. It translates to CSARDPSGSGDEQYF.

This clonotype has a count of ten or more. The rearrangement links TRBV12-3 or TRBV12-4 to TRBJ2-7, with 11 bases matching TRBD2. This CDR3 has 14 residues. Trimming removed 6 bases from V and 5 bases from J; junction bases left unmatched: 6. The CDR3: CASRGVLAGDEQYF. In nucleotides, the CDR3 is TGTGCCAGCAGGGGGGTACTAGCGGGAGACGAGCAGTACTTC.

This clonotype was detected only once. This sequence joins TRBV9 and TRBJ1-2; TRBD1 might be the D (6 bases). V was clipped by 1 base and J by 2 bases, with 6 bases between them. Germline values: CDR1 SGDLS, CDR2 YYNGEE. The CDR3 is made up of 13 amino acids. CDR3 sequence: CASSVQGNYGYTF. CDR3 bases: TGTGCCAGCAGCGTACAGGGGAACTATGGCTACACCTTC.

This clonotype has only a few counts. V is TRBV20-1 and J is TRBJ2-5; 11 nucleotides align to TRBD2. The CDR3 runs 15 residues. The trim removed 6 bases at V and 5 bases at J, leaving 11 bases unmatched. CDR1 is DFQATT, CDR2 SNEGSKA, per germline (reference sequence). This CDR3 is CSADLAGGPAETQYF. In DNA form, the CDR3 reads TGCAGTGCCGACTTAGCGGGAGGGCCGGCGGAGACCCAGTACTTC.

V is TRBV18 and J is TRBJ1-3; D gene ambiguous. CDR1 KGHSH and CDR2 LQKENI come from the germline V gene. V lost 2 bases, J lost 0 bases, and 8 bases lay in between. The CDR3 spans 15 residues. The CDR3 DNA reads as TGTGCCAGCTCACCAAGCGAGAGCTCTGGAAACACCATATATTTT. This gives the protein CASSPSESSGNTIYF.

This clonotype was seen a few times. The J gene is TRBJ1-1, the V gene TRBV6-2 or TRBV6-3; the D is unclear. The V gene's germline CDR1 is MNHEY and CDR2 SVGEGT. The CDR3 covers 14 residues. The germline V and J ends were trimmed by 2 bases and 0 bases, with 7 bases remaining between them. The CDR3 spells CASSYTGVNTEAFF. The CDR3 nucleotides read TGTGCCAGCAGTTACACCGGCGTGAACACTGAAGCTTTCTTT.

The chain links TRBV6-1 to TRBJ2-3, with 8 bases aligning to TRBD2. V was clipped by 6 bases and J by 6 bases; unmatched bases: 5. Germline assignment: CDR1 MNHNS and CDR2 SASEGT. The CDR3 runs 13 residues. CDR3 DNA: TGTGCCAGCAGACCTTCGGGAGGGGATACGCAGTATTTT. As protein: CASRPSGGDTQYF.

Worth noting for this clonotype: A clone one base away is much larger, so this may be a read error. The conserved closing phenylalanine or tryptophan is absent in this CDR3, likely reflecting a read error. The CDR3 nucleotides are TGTGCCAGCAGTCTAGCGGGAGGGGTCACCGGGGAGCTGTTTGTT. Translation: CASSLAGGVTGELFV. The genes are TRBV27 and TRBJ2-2; 12 positions agree with TRBD2. Germline CDR1 MNHEY, CDR2 SMNVEV (reference sequence). V gave up 5 bases and J gave up 4 bases; unmatched junction bases: 2. The CDR3 is made up of 15 amino acids.

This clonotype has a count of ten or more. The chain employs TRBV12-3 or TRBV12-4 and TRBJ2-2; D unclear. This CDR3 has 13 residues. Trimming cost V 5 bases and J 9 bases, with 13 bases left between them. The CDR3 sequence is CASSRAQRWELFF. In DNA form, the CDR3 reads TGTGCCAGCAGTCGGGCCCAACGGTGGGAGCTGTTTTTT.

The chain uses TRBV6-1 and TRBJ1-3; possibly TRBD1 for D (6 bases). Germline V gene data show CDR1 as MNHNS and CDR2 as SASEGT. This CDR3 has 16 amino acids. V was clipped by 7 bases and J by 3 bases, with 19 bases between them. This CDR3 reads CASTRQVLQSGNTIYF. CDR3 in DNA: TGTGCCAGCACCAGACAGGTCCTGCAAAGTGGAAACACCATATATTTT.

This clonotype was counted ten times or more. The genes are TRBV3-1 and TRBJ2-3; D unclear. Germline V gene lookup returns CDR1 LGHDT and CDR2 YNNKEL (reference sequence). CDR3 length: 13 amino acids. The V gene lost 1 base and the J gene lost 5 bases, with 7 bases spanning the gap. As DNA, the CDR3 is TGTGCCAGCAGCCAAGGGACGGTAGATACGCAGTATTTT. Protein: CASSQGTVDTQYF.

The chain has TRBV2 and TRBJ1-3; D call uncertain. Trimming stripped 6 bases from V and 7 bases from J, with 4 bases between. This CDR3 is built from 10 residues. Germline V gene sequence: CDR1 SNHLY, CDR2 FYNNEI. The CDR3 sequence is CASRDNTIYF. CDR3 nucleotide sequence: TGTGCCAGCAGGGACAACACCATATATTTT.

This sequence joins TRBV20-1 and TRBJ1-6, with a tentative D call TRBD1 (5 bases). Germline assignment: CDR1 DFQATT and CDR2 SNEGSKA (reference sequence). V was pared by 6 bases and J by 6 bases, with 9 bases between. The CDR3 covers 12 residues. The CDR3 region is CSARERNSPLHF. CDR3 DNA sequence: TGCAGTGCCAGGGAGCGTAATTCACCCCTCCACTTT.

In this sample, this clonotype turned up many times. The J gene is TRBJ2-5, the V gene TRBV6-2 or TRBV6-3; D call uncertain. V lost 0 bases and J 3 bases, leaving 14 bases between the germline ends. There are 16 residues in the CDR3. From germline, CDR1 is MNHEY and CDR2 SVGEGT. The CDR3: CASSYSTYRPEETQYF. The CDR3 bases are TGTGCCAGCAGTTACTCGACGTACCGACCCGAAGAGACCCAGTACTTC.

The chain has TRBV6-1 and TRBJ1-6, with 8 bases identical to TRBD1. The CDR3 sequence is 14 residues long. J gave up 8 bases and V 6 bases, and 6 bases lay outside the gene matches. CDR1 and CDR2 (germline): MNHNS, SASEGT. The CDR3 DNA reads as TGTGCCAGCAGCTTGGACAGGGATGATTCACCCCTCCACTTT. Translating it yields CASSLDRDDSPLHF.

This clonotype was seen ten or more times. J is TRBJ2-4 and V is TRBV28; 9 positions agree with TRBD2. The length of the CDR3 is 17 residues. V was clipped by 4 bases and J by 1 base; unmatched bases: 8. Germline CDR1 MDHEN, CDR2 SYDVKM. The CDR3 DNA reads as TGTGCCAGCAGTTCGGGACTAGCTTTGTTGGCCAAAAACATTCAGTACTTC. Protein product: CASSSGLALLAKNIQYF.

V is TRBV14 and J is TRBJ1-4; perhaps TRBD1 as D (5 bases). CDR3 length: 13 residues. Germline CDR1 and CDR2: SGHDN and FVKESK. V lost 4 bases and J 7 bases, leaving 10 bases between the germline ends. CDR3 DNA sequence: TGTGCCAGCAGCCTATGGACATCTGAAAAACTGTTTTTT. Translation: CASSLWTSEKLFF.

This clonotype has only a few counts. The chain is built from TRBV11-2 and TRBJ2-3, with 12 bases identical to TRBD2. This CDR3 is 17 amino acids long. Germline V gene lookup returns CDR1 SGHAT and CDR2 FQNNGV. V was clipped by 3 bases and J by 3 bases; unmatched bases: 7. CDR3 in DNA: TGTGCCAGCAGCTTCGGACTAGCGGGAAGGGATACAGATACGCAGTATTTT. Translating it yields CASSFGLAGRDTDTQYF.